The clone carrying this T cell receptor (beta chain) was seen ten or more times. Its specificity is unknown. cDNA was made by 5'RACE with 10-nucleotide random UMIs. Every sequencing run drew on 15-18 subjects and yielded over 170 million TCR-beta sequences. Each CDR3 protein gets one entry after TCRdb re-called the 5' RACE reads with MiXCR. The sample lists roughly 50,000 distinct CDR3 sequences; approximately 12% were seen once. Time point reported: longitudinal time-point 3. V lost 7 bases and J 1 base, leaving 16 bases between the germline ends. Germline V CDR1 and CDR2: SNHLY, FYNNEI. The CDR3 is 15 amino acids. These data belong to a study of neurological immune-mediated disorders. Study results and limitations: Among expanded clones, no CDR3 amino acid sequences were shared across subjects, a pattern suggesting private repertoires in all groups.

What was sequenced was PBMCs. The source of this sequence is a male donor with HTLV-1-associated myelopathy (HAM/TSP). The chain employs TRBV2 and TRBJ2-5; TRBD1 might be the D (6 bases). The CDR3 spells CASIPTPGVQETQYF. CDR3 bases: TGTGCCAGCATTCCTACCCCAGGGGTCCAAGAGACCCAGTACTTC.